A single T cell receptor beta chain is shown here with its context. Clones were read by immunoSEQ multiplex PCR, and TCRdb kept only the in-frame ones, dropping some. In the table there are about 94,000 clones, more than 85% of which are singletons. The source of the sample is a study of OX40 agonist ivuxolimab in advanced cancers. This CDR3 is 14 amino acids long. CDR1 MNHEY and CDR2 SMNVEV come from the germline V gene (reference sequence). With 7 bases removed from V and 3 bases from J, the gap between germline ends came to 13 bases. The chain employs TRBV27 and TRBJ2-4, with D maybe TRBD2 (5 bases). The specimen comprised CD4+ or CD8+ T cells sorted from blood, sampled in a trial of the OX40 agonist ivuxolimab. The source is an adult with an advanced solid tumor such as melanoma, head and neck, liver or kidney cancer. In nucleotides, the CDR3 is TGTGCCAGCACTTACCCGGACTTCAAAAACATTCAGTACTTC. As protein: CASTYPDFKNIQYF.